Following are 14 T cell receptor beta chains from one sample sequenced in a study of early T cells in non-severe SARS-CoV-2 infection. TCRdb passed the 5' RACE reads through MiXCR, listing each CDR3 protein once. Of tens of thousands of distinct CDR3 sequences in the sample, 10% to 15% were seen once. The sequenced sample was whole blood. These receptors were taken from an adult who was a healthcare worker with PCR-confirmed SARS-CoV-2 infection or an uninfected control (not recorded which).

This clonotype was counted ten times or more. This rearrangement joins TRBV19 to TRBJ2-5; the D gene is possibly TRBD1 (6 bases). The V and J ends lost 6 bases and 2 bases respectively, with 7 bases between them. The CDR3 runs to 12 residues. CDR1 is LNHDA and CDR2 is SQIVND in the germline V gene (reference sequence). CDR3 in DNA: TGTGCCAGTAGCCAGGGGCAAGAGACCCAGTACTTC. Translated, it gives CASSQGQETQYF.

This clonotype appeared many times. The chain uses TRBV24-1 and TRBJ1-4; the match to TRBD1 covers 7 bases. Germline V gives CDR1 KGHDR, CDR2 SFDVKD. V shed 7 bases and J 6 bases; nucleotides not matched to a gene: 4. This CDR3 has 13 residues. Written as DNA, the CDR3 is TGTGCCACCAGGGGAGGGACAGATGAAAAACTGTTTTTT. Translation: CATRGGTDEKLFF.

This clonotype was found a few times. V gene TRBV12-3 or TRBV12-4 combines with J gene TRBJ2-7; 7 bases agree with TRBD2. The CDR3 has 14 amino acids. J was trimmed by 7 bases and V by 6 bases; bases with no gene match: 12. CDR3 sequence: CASSRSRDYGEQYF. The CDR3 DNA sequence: TGTGCCAGCAGCCGATCCCGGGACTACGGGGAGCAGTACTTC.

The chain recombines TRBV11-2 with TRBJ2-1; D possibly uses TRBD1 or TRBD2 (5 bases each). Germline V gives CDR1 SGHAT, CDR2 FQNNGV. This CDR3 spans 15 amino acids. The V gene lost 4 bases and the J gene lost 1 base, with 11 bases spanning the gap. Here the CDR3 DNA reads TGTGCCAGCAGCTGGGGACCGATTTCCTACAATGAGCAGTTCTTC. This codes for CASSWGPISYNEQFF.

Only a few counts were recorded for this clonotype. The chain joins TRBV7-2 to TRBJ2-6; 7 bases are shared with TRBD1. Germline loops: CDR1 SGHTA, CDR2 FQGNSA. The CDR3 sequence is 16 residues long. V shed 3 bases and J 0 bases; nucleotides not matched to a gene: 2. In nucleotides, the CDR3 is TGTGCCAGCAGCTTCGACAGGGTCTCTGGGGCCAACGTCCTGACTTTC. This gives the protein CASSFDRVSGANVLTF.

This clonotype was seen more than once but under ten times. This CDR3 is CSARAQGYEQYF. CDR3 bases: TGCAGTGCTAGAGCTCAAGGTTACGAGCAGTACTTC. The gene calls are TRBV20-1 and TRBJ2-7; D unclear. This CDR3 is built from 12 residues. V lost 1 base and J 4 bases, leaving 8 bases between the germline ends. In germline, CDR1 is DFQATT, CDR2 SNEGSKA (reference sequence).

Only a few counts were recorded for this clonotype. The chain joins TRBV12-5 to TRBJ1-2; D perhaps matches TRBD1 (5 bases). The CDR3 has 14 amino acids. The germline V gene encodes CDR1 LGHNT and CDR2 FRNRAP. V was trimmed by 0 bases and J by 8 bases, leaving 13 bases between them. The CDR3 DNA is TGTGCTAGTGGTTTGGTACCAGGGACCAGAGGCTACACCTTC. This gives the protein CASGLVPGTRGYTF.

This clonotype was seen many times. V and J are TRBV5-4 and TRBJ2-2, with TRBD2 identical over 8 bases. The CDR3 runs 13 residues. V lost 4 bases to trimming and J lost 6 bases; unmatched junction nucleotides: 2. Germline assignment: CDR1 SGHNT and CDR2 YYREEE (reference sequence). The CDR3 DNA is TGTGCCAGCAGCCCCGGGGGGGCCGGGGAGCTGTTTTTT. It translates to CASSPGGAGELFF. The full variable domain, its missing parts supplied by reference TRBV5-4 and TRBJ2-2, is ETGVTQSPTHLIKTRGQQVTLRCSSQSGHNTVSWYQQALGQGPQFIFQYYREEENGRGNFPPRFSGLQFPNYSSELNVNALELDDSALYLCASSPGGAGELFFGEGSRLTVL.

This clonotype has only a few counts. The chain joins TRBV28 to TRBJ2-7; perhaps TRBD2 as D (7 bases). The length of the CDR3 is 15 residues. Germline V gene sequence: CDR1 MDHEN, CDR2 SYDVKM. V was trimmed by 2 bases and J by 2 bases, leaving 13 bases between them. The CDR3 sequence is CASSLGGGGPYEQYF. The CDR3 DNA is TGTGCCAGCAGTTTAGGAGGCGGGGGCCCCTACGAGCAGTACTTC. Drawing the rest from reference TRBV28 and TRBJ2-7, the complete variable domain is DVKVTQSSRYLVKRTGEKVFLECVQDMDHENMFWYRQDPGLGLRLIYFSYDVKMKEKGDIPEGYSVSREKKERFSLILESASTNQTSMYLCASSLGGGGPYEQYFGPGTRLTVT.

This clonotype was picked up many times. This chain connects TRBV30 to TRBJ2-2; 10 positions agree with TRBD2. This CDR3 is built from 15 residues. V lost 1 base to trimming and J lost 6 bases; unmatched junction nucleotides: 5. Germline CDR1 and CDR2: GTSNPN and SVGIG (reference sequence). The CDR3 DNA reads TGTGCCTGGAGTGGGCTAGCGGGAGTTGCCGGGGAGCTGTTTTTT. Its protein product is CAWSGLAGVAGELFF. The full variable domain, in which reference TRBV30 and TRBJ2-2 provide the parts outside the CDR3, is SQTIHQWPATLVQPVGSPLSLECTVEGTSNPNLYWYRQAAGRGLQLLFYSVGIGQISSEVPQNLSASRPQDRQFILSSKKLLLSDSGFYLCAWSGLAGVAGELFFGEGSRLTVL.

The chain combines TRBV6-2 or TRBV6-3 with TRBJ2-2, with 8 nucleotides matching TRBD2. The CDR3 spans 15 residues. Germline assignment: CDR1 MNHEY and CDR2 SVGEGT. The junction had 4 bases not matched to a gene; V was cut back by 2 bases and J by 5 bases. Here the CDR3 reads CASSYVSGSTGELFF. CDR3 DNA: TGTGCCAGCAGTTACGTCAGCGGGAGTACCGGGGAGCTGTTTTTT.

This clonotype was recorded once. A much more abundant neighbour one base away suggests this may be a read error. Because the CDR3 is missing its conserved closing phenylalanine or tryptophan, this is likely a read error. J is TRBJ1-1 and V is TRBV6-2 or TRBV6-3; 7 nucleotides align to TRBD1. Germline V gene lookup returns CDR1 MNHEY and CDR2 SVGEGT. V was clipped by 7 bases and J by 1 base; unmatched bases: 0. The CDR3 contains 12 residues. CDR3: CASKGANTEAFL. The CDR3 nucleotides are TGTGCCAGCAAGGGGGCGAACACTGAAGCTTTCTTA.

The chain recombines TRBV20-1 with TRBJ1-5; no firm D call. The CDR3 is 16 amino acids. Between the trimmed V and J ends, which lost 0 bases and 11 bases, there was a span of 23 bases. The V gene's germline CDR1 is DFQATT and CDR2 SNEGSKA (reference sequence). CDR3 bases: TGCAGTGCTAGAGATGGCTCCGGGGATGGTGGTTGGGCCCAGCATTTT. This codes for CSARDGSGDGGWAQHF.

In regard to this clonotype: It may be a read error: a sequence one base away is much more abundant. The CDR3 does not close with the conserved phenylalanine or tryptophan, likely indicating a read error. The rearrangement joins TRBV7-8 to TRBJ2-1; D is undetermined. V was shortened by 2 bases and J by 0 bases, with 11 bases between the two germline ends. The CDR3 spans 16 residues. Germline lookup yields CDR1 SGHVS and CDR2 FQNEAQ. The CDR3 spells CASSLRSQSSYNEQFY. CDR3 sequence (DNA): TGTGCCAGCAGCTTAAGAAGTCAGAGCTCCTACAATGAGCAGTTCTAC.